This paragraph reports one T cell receptor (beta chain). The data were obtained in a study of blood T cell repertoires in COVID-19. Sequencing used immunoSEQ multiplex PCR; TCRdb keeps in-frame clones, though not all of them. The repertoire holds approximately 54,000 clones, with 90% as singletons. The CDR3 is 12 residues long. Germline V gene sequence: CDR1 GTSNPN, CDR2 SVGIG (reference sequence). J gave up 4 bases and V 3 bases, and 3 bases lay outside the gene matches. The rearrangement links TRBV30 to TRBJ2-7, with 7 bases fitting TRBD2. The sequencing sample was made of peripheral blood. The TCR comes from a man aged 50 to 60 with acute or convalescent COVID-19. In DNA form, the CDR3 reads TGTGCCTGGAGGGGGGGAGGGTACGAGCAGTACTTC. Protein product: CAWRGGGYEQYF.